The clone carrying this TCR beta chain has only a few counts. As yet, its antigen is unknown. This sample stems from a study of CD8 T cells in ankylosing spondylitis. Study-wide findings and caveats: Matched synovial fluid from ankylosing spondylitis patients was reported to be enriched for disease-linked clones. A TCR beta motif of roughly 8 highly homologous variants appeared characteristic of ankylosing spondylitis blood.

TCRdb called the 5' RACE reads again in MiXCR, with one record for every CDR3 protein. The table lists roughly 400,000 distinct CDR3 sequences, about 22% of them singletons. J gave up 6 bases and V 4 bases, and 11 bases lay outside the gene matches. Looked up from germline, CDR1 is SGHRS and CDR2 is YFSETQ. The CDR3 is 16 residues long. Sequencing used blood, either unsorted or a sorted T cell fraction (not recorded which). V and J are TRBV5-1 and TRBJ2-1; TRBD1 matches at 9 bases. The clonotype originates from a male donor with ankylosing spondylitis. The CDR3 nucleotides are TGCGCCAGCAGCACCTCCCCCGGGACAGGGATCAATGAGCAGTTCTTC. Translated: CASSTSPGTGINEQFF.